This TCR beta chain was identified in a study of shared clonotypes between healthy human individuals. Study outcomes and limitations: Larger estimated richness was generally seen in naive subsets than in memory subsets.

Among the donors, all were Caucasian adults who lived in Nashville, Tennessee. CD45RA-negative memory and CD45RA+ naive subsets were split from the CD4+ cells. The protocol was immunoSEQ multiplex PCR, while the TCRdb copy is restricted to in-frame clones and leaves out a portion. The sample comprises roughly 1,500,000 clones, roughly 98.5% of which are singletons, and around 0.33% rests with the top ten. On this clone: The target antigen is unknown.

The V and J ends lost 7 bases and 5 bases respectively, with 18 bases between them. Germline-derived CDR1 and CDR2 are MNHNY and SVGAGI (reference sequence). This CDR3 has 14 residues. What was sequenced was naive CD4+ T cells sorted from blood. Described subset: CD45RA+ positively selected. This chain uses TRBV6-6 with TRBJ2-7; no definite D call. The receptor was derived from a man aged 30-40 years in good health. CDR3 sequence reads: CASTRPRMGDEQYF. CDR3 sequence (DNA): TGTGCCAGCACCCGCCCAAGGATGGGCGACGAGCAGTACTTC.